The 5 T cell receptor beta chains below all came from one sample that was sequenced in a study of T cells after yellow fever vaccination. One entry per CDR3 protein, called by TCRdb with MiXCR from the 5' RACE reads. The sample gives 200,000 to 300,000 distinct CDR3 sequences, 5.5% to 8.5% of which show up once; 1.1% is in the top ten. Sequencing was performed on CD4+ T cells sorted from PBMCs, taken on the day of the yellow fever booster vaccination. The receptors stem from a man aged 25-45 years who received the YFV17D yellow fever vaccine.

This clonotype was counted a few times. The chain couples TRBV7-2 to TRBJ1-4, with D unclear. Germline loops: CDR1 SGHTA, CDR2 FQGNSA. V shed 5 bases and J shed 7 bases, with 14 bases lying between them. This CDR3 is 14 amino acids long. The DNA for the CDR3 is TGTGCCAGCAGCCGCTGGGTTTTTGGTGAAAAACTGTTTTTT. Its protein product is CASSRWVFGEKLFF.

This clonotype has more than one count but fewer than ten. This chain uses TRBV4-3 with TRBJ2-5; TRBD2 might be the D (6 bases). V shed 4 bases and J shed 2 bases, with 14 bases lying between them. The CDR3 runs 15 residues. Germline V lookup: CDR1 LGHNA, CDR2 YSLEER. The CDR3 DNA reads TGCGCCAGCAGCCGCGGGACTGGATTTCAAGAGACCCAGTACTTC. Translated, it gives CASSRGTGFQETQYF.

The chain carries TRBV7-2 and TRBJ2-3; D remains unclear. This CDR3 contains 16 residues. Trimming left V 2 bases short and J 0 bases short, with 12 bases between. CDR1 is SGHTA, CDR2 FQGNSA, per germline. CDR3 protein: CASSLQSDPSTDTQYF. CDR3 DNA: TGTGCCAGCAGCTTACAAAGCGATCCTAGCACAGATACGCAGTATTTT.

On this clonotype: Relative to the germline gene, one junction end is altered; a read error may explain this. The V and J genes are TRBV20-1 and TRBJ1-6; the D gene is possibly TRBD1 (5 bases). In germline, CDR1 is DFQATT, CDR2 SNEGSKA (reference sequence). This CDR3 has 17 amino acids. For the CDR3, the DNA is TGCTGTGCTAGAGAGGGGAATTACGGGTCCTATAATTCACCCCTCCACTTT. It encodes CCAREGNYGSYNSPLHF.

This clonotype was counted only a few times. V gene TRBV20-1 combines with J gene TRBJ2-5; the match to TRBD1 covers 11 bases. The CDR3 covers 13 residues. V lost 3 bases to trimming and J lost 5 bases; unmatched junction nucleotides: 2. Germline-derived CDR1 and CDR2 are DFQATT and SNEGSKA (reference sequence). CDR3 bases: TGCAGTGCTAGGGGGACAGGGGGGGAGACCCAGTACTTC. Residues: CSARGTGGETQYF.